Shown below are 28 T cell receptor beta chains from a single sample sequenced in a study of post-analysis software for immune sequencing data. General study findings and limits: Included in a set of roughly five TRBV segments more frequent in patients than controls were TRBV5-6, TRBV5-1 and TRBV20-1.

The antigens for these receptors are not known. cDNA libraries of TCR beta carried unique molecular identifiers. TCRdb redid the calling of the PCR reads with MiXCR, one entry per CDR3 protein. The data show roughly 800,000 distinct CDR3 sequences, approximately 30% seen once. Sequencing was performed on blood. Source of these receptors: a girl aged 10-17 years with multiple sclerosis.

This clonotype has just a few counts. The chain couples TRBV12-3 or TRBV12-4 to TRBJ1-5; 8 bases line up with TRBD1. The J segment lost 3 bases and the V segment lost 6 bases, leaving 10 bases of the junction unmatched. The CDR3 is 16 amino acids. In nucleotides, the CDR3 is TGTGCCAGCAGCCTCTCGGACAGGGACTACAATCAGCCCCAGCATTTT. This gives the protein CASSLSDRDYNQPQHF.

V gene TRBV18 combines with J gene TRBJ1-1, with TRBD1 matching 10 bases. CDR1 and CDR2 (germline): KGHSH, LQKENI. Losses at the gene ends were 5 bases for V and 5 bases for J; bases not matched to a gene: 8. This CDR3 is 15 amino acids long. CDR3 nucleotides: TGTGCCAGCTCATCACTGGGACAGGGGAGTACTGAAGCTTTCTTT. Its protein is CASSSLGQGSTEAFF.

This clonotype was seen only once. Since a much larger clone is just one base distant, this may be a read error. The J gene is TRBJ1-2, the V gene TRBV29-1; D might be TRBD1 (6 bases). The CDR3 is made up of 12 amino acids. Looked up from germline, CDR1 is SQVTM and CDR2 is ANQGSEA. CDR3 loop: CSVEGRGYSYTF. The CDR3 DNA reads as TGCAGCGTTGAGGGCAGGGGCTATAGCTACACCTTC.

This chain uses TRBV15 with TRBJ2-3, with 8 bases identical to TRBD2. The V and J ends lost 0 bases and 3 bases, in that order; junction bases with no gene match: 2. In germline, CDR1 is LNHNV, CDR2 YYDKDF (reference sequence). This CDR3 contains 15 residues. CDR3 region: CATSREAGGTDTQYF. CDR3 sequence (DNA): TGTGCCACCAGCAGAGAGGCGGGGGGAACAGATACGCAGTATTTT.

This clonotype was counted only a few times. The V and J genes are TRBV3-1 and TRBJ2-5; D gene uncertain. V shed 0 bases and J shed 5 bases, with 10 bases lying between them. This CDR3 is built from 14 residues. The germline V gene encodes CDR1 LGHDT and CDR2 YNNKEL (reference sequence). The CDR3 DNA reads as TGTGCCAGCAGCCAAGAGTCCCTGTTGGAGACCCAGTACTTC. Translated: CASSQESLLETQYF.

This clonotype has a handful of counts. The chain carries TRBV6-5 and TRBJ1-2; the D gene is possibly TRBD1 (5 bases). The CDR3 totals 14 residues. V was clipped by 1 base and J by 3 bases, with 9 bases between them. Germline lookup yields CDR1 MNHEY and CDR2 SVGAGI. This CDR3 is CASSYYGRDYGYTF. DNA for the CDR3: TGTGCCAGCAGTTACTATGGCAGGGACTATGGCTACACCTTC.

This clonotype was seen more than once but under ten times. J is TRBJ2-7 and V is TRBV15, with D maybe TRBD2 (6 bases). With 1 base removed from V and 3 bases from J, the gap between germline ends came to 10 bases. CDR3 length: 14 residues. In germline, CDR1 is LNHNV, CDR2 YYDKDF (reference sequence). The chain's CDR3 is CATSRVRGYYEQYF. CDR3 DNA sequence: TGTGCCACCAGCAGAGTGCGGGGATACTACGAGCAGTACTTC.

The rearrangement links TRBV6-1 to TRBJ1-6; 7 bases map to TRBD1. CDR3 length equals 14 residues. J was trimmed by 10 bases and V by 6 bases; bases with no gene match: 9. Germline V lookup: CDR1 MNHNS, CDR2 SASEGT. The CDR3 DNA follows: TGTGCCAGCAGAACTACAGGGGTTTGGTCACCCCTCCACTTT. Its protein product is CASRTTGVWSPLHF.

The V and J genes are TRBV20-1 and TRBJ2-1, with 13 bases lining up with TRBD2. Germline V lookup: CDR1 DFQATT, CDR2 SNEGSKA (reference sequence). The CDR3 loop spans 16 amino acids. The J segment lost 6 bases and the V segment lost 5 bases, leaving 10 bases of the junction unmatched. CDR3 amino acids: CSAFPGLAGVINEQFF. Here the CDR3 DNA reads TGCAGTGCTTTCCCAGGACTAGCGGGAGTTATCAATGAGCAGTTCTTC.

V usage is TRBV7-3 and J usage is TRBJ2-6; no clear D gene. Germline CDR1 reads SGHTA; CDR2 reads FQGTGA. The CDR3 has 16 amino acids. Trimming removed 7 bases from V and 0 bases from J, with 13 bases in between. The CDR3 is CASIADLYSGANVLTF. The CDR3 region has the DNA TGTGCCAGCATCGCCGACCTTTACTCTGGGGCCAACGTCCTGACTTTC. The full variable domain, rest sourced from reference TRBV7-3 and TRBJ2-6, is GAGVSQTPSNKVTEKGKYVELRCDPISGHTALYWYRQSLGQGPEFLIYFQGTGAADDSGLPNDRFFAVRPEGSVSTLKIQRTERGDSAVYLCASIADLYSGANVLTFGAGSRLTVL.

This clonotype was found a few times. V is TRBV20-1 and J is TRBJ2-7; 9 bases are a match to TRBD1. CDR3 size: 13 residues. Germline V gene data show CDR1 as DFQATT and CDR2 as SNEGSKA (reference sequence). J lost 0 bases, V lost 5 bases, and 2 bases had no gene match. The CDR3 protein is CSAAGQGSYEQYF. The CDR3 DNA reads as TGCAGTGCTGCGGGACAGGGCTCCTACGAGCAGTACTTC.

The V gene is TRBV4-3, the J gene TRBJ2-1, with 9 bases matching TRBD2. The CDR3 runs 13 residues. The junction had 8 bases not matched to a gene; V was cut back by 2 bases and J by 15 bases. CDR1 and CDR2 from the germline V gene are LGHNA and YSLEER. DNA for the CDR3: TGCGCCAGCAGCCAAAGTCTGGCGGGAGGGCCGTTCTTC. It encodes CASSQSLAGGPFF.

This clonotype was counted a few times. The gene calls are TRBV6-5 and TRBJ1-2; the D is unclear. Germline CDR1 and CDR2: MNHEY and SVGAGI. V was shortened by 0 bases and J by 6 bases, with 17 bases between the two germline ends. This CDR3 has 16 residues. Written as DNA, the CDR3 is TGTGCCAGCAGTTACTCGATCGGGAATTTGGAGGATGGCTACACCTTC. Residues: CASSYSIGNLEDGYTF.

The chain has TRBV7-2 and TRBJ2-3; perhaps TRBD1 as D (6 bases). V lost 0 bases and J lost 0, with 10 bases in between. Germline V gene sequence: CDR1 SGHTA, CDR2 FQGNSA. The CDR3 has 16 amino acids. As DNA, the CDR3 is TGTGCCAGCAGCTTAGCGGGGGCCGCTAGCACAGATACGCAGTATTTT. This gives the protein CASSLAGAASTDTQYF.

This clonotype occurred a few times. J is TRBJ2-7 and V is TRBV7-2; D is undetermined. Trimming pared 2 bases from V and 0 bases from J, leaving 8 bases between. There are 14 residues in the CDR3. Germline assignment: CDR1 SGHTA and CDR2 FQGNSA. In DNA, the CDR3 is TGTGCCAGCAGCTTAAACCGATTCTCCTACGAGCAGTACTTC. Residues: CASSLNRFSYEQYF.

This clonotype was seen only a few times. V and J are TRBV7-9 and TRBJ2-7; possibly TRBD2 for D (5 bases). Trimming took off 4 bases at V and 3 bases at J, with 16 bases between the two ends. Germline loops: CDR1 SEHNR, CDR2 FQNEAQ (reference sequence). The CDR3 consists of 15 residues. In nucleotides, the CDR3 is TGTGCCAGCAGCTCGGCCGGACTTTCAAACTACGAGCAGTACTTC. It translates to CASSSAGLSNYEQYF.

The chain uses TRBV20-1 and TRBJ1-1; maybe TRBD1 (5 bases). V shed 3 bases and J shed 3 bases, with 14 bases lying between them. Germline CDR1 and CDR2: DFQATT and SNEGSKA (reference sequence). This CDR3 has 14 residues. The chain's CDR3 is CSASLQGGDTEAFF. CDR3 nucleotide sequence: TGCAGTGCTAGTCTCCAGGGAGGGGACACTGAAGCTTTCTTT.

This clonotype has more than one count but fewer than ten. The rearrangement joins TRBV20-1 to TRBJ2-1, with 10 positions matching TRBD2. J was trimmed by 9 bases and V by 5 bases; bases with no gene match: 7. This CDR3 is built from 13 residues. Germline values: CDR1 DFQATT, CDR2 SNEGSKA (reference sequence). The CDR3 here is CSACGLAVSEQFF. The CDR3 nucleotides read TGCAGTGCTTGTGGACTAGCGGTTAGTGAGCAGTTCTTC.

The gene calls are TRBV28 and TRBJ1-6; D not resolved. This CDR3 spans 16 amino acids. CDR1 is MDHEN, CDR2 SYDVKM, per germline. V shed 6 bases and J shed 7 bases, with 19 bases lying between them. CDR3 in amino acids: CASSRLRAQVNSPLHF. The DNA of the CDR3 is TGTGCCAGCAGCCGCCTCCGGGCCCAGGTCAATTCACCCCTCCACTTT.

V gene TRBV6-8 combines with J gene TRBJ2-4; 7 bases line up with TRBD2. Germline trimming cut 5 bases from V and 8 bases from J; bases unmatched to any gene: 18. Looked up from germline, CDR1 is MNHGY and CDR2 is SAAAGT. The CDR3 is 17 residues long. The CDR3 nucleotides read TGTGCCAGCAGTCCAAGACCCGAGGAGCGGGGTGGATACATTCAGTACTTC. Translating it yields CASSPRPEERGGYIQYF.

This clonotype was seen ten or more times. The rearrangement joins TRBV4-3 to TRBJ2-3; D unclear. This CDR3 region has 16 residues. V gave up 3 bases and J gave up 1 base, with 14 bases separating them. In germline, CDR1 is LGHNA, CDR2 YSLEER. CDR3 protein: CASSHGRRSGTDTQYF. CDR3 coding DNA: TGCGCCAGCAGCCACGGACGGCGATCTGGCACAGATACGCAGTATTTT.

CDR3 DNA: TGCAGTGCTAGAGATCCAGGGTGGAACACTGAAGCTTTCTTT. This gives the protein CSARDPGWNTEAFF. The genes are TRBV20-1 and TRBJ1-1; tentative D call: TRBD1 (5 bases). The germline CDR1 and CDR2 sequences are DFQATT and SNEGSKA (reference sequence). The CDR3 consists of 14 residues. Trimming took 0 bases from V and 1 from J, leaving 9 bases between them.

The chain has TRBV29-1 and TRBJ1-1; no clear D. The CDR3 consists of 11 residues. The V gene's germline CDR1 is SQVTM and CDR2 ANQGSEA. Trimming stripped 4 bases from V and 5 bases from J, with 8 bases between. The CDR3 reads CSVARRTEAFF. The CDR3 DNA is TGCAGCGTTGCACGGAGGACTGAAGCTTTCTTT.

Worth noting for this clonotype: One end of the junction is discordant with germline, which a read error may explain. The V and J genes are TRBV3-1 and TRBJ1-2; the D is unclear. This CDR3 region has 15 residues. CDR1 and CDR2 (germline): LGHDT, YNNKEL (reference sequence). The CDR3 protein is CTSSQELAGLYGYTF. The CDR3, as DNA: TGTACCAGCAGCCAAGAGCTAGCAGGCCTATATGGCTACACCTTC.

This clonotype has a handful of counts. CDR3 DNA sequence: TGCGCCAGCAGCTTGTCCAGGGAGAGGGATGAGCAGTTCTTC. As protein: CASSLSRERDEQFF. The chain employs TRBV5-1 and TRBJ2-1; D assignment may be TRBD1 or TRBD2 (5 bases each). V was shortened by 1 base and J by 8 bases, with 13 bases between the two germline ends. The germline gives CDR1 SGHRS, CDR2 YFSETQ. This CDR3 region has 14 residues.

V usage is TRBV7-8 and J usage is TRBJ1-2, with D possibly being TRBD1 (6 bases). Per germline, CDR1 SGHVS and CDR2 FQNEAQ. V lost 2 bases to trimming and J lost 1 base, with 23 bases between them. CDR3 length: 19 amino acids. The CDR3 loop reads CASSLRDTTRLSHNYGYTF. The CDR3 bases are TGTGCCAGCAGCTTAAGGGACACCACACGCCTTAGCCATAACTATGGCTACACCTTC.

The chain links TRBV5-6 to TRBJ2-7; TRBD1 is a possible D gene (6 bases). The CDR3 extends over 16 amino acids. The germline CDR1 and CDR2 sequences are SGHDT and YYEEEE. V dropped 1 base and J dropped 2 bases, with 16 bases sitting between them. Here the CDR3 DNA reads TGTGCCAGCAGCTTGACAGGGTTTGAAGTGGCCTACGAGCAGTACTTC. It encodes CASSLTGFEVAYEQYF. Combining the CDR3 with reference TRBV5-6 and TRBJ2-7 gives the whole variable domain DAGVTQSPTHLIKTRGQQVTLRCSPKSGHDTVSWYQQALGQGPQFIFQYYEEEERQRGNFPDRFSGHQFPNYSSELNVNALLLGDSALYLCASSLTGFEVAYEQYFGPGTRLTVT.

CDR3 DNA sequence: TGCAGTGCTTCCACCACCATAACGACGGGGGAGGATGAGCAGTTCTTC. Its translation: CSASTTITTGEDEQFF. The chain joins TRBV20-1 to TRBJ2-1; D may be TRBD2 (6 bases). Trimming took off 5 bases at V and 8 bases at J, with 25 bases between the two ends. Germline loops: CDR1 DFQATT, CDR2 SNEGSKA (reference sequence). The CDR3 consists of 16 residues.